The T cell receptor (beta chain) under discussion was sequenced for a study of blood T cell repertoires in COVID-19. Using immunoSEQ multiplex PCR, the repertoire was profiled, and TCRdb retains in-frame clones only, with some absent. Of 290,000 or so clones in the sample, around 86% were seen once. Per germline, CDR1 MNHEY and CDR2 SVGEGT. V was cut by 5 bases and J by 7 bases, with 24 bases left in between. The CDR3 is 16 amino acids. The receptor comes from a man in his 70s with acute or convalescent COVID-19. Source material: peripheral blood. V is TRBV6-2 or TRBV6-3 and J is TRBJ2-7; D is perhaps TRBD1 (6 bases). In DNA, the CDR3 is TGTGCCAGCAGTCGACCGGACAGTGGGCCCCTAGGGGAGCAGTACTTC. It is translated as CASSRPDSGPLGEQYF.